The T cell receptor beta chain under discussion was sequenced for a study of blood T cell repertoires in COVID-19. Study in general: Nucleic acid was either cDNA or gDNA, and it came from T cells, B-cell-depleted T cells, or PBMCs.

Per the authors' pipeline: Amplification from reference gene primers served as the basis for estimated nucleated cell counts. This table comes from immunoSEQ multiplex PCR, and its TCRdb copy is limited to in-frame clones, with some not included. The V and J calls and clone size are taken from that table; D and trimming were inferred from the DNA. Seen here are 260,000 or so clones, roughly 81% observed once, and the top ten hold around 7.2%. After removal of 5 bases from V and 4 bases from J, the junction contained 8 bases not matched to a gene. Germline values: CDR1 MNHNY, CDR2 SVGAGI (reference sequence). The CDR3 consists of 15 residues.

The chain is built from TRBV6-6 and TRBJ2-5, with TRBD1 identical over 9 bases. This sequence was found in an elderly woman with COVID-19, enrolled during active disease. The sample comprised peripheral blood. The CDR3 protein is CASSKPQGAAETQYF. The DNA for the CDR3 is TGTGCCAGCAGTAAACCACAGGGGGCCGCAGAGACCCAGTACTTC.